Sequencing of this TCR beta chain was carried out in a study of shared clonotypes between healthy human individuals. Study results and limitations: The sampled material consisted only of blood, and tissue repertoires are likely to differ. A handful of donors showed sharing of roughly 5% of naive CD4 clonotypes. The generation probabilities recorded for non-shared clonotypes fell below those of clonotypes shared by all four donors.

This CDR3 has 14 amino acids. The germline CDR1 and CDR2 sequences are SGHRS and YFSETQ. The V gene end was trimmed by 3 bases and the J gene end by 4 bases; junction bases not matched to a gene: 5. This table comes from immunoSEQ multiplex PCR, and its TCRdb copy is limited to in-frame clones, with some not included. The sample carries some 550,000 clones, almost 97% recorded once. This clone was seen a single time. Antigen unknown. Adults of Caucasian background living in Nashville, Tennessee made up all donors. The clonotype originates from a woman aged 25 to 45 in good health. The source material was naive CD4+ T cells sorted from blood. As for subset: CD45RA+ positively selected. The chain combines TRBV5-1 with TRBJ2-3; 7 bases are a match to TRBD2. The CDR3 DNA follows: TGCGCCAGCAGCTCGATAACTAGCGCAGATACGCAGTATTTT. This translates into CASSSITSADTQYF.